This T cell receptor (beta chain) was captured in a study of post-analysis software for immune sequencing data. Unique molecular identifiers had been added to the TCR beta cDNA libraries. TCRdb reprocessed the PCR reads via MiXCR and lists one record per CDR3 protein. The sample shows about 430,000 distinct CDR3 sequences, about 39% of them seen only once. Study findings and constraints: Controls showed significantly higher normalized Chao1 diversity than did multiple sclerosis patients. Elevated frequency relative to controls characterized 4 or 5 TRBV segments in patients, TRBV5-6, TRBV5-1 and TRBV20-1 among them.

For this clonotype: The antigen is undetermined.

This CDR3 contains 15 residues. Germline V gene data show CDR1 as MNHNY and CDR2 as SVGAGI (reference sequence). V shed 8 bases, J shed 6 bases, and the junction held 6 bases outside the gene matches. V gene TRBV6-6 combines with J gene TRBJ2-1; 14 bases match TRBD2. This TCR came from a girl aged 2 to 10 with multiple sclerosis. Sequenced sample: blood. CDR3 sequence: CASGGLAGVLNEQFF. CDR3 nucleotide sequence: TGTGCCAGCGGGGGACTAGCGGGAGTTCTCAATGAGCAGTTCTTC.